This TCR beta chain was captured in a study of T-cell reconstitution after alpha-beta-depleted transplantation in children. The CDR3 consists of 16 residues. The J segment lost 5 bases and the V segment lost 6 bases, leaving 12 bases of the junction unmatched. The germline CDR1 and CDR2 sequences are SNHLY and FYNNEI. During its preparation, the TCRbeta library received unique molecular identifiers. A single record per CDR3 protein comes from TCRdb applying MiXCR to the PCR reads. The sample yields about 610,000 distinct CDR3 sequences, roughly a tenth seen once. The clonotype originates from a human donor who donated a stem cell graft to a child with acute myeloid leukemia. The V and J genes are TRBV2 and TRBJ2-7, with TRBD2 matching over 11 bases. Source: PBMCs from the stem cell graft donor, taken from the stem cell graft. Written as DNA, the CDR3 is TGTGCCAGCAGCCCTAACCTAGCGGGAGGTTCGAACGAGCAGTACTTC. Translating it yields CASSPNLAGGSNEQYF.